These 10 T cell receptor beta chains were sequenced from one sample in a study of graft-versus-host responses after intestinal transplantation. The table came from immunoSEQ multiplex PCR; TCRdb's copy has only in-frame clones and leaves some out. The sample lists approximately 12,000 clones, about four fifths occurring once. Sequences were derived from PBMCs, sampled approximately 120 days after transplant. These receptors all come from a human patient who received an intestinal transplant, so some T cells may come from the graft donor.

The chain employs TRBV14 and TRBJ2-7; 7 nucleotides line up with TRBD1. In germline, CDR1 is SGHDN, CDR2 FVKESK. The trim removed 4 bases at V and 3 bases at J, leaving 12 bases unmatched. This CDR3 has 16 amino acids. CDR3 loop: CASSRRDRVKGYEQYF. Here the CDR3 DNA reads TGTGCCAGCAGCCGAAGAGACAGGGTAAAAGGCTACGAGCAGTACTTC. Variable domain in full (rest from reference TRBV14 and TRBJ2-7): EAGVTQFPSHSVIEKGQTVTLRCDPISGHDNLYWYRRVMGKEIKFLLHFVKESKQDESGMPNNRFLAERTGGTYSTLKVQPAELEDSGVYFCASSRRDRVKGYEQYFGPGTRLTVT.

The rearrangement links TRBV18 to TRBJ2-1; D gene unclear. V was clipped by 3 bases and J by 2 bases, with 11 bases between them. CDR1 is KGHSH, CDR2 LQKENI, per germline. The CDR3 covers 15 residues. The CDR3 here is CASSPPYVPYNEQFF. CDR3 nucleotide sequence: TGTGCCAGCTCACCTCCCTATGTTCCCTACAATGAGCAGTTCTTC.

In DNA form, the CDR3 reads TGTGCCACCACCGGAGAAACTGAAGCTTTCTTT. Translation: CATTGETEAFF. This chain links TRBV25-1 with TRBJ1-1, with D hard to call. Trimming removed 10 bases at V and 5 bases at J, with 11 bases between. Germline V gene sequence: CDR1 MGHDK, CDR2 SYGVNS. The CDR3 contains 11 residues.

The table lists this clone with a few counts. J is TRBJ2-2 and V is TRBV6-4; D unresolved. The V gene's germline CDR1 is MRHNA and CDR2 SNTAGT. The CDR3 loop spans 14 amino acids. V shed 2 bases and J shed 6 bases, with 10 bases lying between them. CDR3 residues: CASSDPTSAGELFF. CDR3 nucleotide sequence: TGTGCCAGCAGTGACCCGACTTCTGCCGGGGAGCTGTTTTTT.

This rearrangement joins TRBV19 to TRBJ1-1, with TRBD1 as a possible D gene (5 bases). The V and J ends lost 4 bases and 5 bases respectively, with 23 bases between them. Germline V gene lookup returns CDR1 LNHDA and CDR2 SQIVND (reference sequence). The CDR3 is made up of 17 amino acids. CDR3: CASSSAVAGRGETEAFF. Here the CDR3 DNA reads TGTGCCAGTAGTAGCGCAGTGGCAGGGAGGGGAGAGACTGAAGCTTTCTTT.

The chain has TRBV9 and TRBJ1-5, with TRBD1 as a possible D gene (5 bases). V was trimmed by 0 bases and J by 8 bases, leaving 18 bases between them. The CDR3 runs to 16 residues. CDR1 SGDLS and CDR2 YYNGEE come from the germline V gene. CDR3 protein: CASSVGIGQGWEPQHF. CDR3 coding DNA: TGTGCCAGCAGCGTAGGAATAGGGCAGGGCTGGGAGCCCCAGCATTTT.

V gene TRBV6-4 combines with J gene TRBJ1-1; possibly TRBD1 for D (5 bases). Germline CDR1 MRHNA, CDR2 SNTAGT. Trimming pared 6 bases from V and 1 base from J, leaving 18 bases between. The CDR3 is made up of 16 amino acids. The CDR3 DNA reads as TGTGCCAGCAGCTCAACACCGGGACGGGGGAACACTGAAGCTTTCTTT. Translation: CASSSTPGRGNTEAFF.

This clone was counted between two and nine times. As DNA, the CDR3 is TGTGCCAGCAGTGAAGGGGGAGCGGGGGGAGCAGATACGCAGTATTTT. It encodes CASSEGGAGGADTQYF. The rearrangement uses TRBV6-1 and TRBJ2-3, with TRBD2 identical over 9 bases. There are 16 residues in the CDR3. V was clipped by 1 base and J by 4 bases; unmatched bases: 6. Germline V gene lookup returns CDR1 MNHNS and CDR2 SASEGT.

This clone counts as medium-sized. The V call is TRBV6-4, the J call TRBJ1-5; D may be TRBD1 (5 bases). This CDR3 is built from 14 residues. V was clipped by 0 bases and J by 2 bases, with 5 bases between them. CDR1 and CDR2 (germline): MRHNA, SNTAGT. The CDR3 is CASSDSGGNQPQHF. In DNA form, the CDR3 reads TGTGCCAGCAGTGACTCAGGGGGCAATCAGCCCCAGCATTTT.

Turning to this clone: Mismatch with germline at one junction end may stem from a read error. The rearrangement uses TRBV7-7 and TRBJ2-5, with 7 nucleotides matching TRBD2. Germline CDR1 and CDR2: SSHAT and FNYEAQ (reference sequence). The CDR3 covers 15 residues. The CDR3 nucleotides read TGTGCTAGCAGCTTAAACTCGGGGGGTCAAGAGACCCAGTACTTC. Translated: CASSLNSGGQETQYF.